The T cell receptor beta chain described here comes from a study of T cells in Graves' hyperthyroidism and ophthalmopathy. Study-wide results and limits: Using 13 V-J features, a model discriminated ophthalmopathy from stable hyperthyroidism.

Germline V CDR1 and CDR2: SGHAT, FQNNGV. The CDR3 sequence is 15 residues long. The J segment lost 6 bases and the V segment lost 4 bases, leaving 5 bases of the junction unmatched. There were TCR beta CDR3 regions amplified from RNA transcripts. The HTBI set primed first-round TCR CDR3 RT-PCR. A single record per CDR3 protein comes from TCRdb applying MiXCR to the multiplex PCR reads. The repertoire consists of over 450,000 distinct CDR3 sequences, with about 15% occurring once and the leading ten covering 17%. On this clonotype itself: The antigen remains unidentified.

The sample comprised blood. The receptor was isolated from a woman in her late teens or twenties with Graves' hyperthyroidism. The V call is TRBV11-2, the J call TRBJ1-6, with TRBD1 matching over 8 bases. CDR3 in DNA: TGTGCCAGCAGCTCCCGGACAGGGCGTAATTCACCCCTCCACTTT. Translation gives CASSSRTGRNSPLHF. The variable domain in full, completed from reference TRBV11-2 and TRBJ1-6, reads EAGVAQSPRYKIIEKRQSVAFWCNPISGHATLYWYQQILGQGPKLLIQFQNNGVVDDSQLPKDRFSAERLKGVDSTLKIQPAKLEDSAVYLCASSSRTGRNSPLHFGNGTRLTVT.